The 10 T cell receptor beta chains presented below share a single source sample, sequenced in a study of blood T cell repertoires in COVID-19. Sequencing used immunoSEQ multiplex PCR; TCRdb keeps in-frame clones, though not all of them. The data show about 270,000 clones, with around 87% seen just once and over 2% held by the top ten. Sequencing was done on a sample of peripheral blood. All receptors come from a woman aged 45-59 years with acute or convalescent COVID-19.

V is TRBV29-1 and J is TRBJ2-1, with TRBD2 matching over 8 bases. V gave up 2 bases and J gave up 4 bases; unmatched junction bases: 4. Per germline, CDR1 SQVTM and CDR2 ANQGSEA. The CDR3 runs to 14 residues. In DNA form, the CDR3 reads TGCAGCGTTGAAATACTAGCGGCATACAATGAGCAGTTCTTC. Translated, it gives CSVEILAAYNEQFF.

About this clone itself: At the DNA level, this CDR3 is encoded by other sequences in the same sample as well. The V gene is TRBV5-1, the J gene TRBJ1-2, with 8 nucleotides matching TRBD1. Trimming took 4 bases from V and 2 from J; bases not matched to a gene: 4. Germline V gene lookup returns CDR1 SGHRS and CDR2 YFSETQ. The CDR3 is made up of 14 amino acids. CDR3 DNA: TGCGCCAGCAGCCCCGGACAGGGAAACTATGGCTACACCTTC. Its protein is CASSPGQGNYGYTF. Full variable domain (missing parts from reference TRBV5-1 and TRBJ1-2): KAGVTQTPRYLIKTRGQQVTLSCSPISGHRSVSWYQQTPGQGLQFLFEYFSETQRNKGNFPGRFSGRQFSNSRSEMNVSTLELGDSALYLCASSPGQGNYGYTFGSGTRLTVV.

The chain couples TRBV6-5 to TRBJ1-6, with 7 nucleotides matching TRBD1. Germline CDR1 is MNHEY and CDR2 is SVGAGI. The CDR3 is 14 amino acids. The ends lost 6 bases at V and 6 bases at J; junction bases unmatched: 5. CDR3 region: CASSRQGGNSPLHF. The DNA of the CDR3 is TGTGCCAGCAGCCGACAGGGCGGTAATTCACCCCTCCACTTT.

This clone appeared a single time. The chain uses TRBV2 and TRBJ2-3; TRBD1 matches 8 bases. In germline, CDR1 is SNHLY, CDR2 FYNNEI. V lost 6 bases and J lost 5; bases outside the gene matches: 7. This CDR3 is 14 amino acids long. DNA of the CDR3: TGTGCCAGCAGCTCACAGGGGGTTGAAGATACGCAGTATTTT. It yields the protein CASSSQGVEDTQYF.

The V and J genes are TRBV28 and TRBJ1-1, with D perhaps matching TRBD1 (6 bases). CDR1 and CDR2 (germline): MDHEN, SYDVKM. This CDR3 region has 16 residues. V lost 3 bases and J 0 bases, leaving 14 bases between the germline ends. CDR3 amino acids: CASSFERGRMNTEAFF. The CDR3 DNA reads as TGTGCCAGCAGTTTTGAGCGGGGGCGGATGAACACTGAAGCTTTCTTT.

The rearrangement joins TRBV7-8 to TRBJ1-3; D gene unclear. The V gene's germline CDR1 is SGHVS and CDR2 FQNEAQ. This CDR3 is 15 amino acids long. Between the trimmed V and J ends, which lost 5 bases and 0 bases, there was a span of 11 bases. The DNA of the CDR3 is TGTGCCAGCAGCCACAGACCGATCTCTGGAAACACCATATATTTT. It encodes CASSHRPISGNTIYF.

The chain uses TRBV19 and TRBJ2-3, with D tentatively TRBD2 (5 bases). The CDR3 has 13 residues. The V gene's germline CDR1 is LNHDA and CDR2 SQIVND (reference sequence). The V end lost 6 bases, the J end lost 6 bases, and 13 bases lay between the germline ends. CDR3 amino acids: CASRPPAVDTQYF. The CDR3 DNA is TGTGCCAGTAGACCTCCAGCGGTCGATACGCAGTATTTT.

This chain links TRBV6-5 with TRBJ2-3, with 7 bases fitting TRBD2. The germline gives CDR1 MNHEY, CDR2 SVGAGI. The CDR3 has 16 amino acids. V lost 0 bases to trimming and J lost 0 bases; unmatched junction nucleotides: 3. The CDR3 loop reads CASSYSAGESTDTQYF. The CDR3 nucleotides are TGTGCCAGCAGTTACTCGGCGGGGGAAAGCACAGATACGCAGTATTTT.

The chain has TRBV27 and TRBJ2-7, with no clear D. The ends were cut back, 3 bases at V and 2 bases at J, with 8 bases in the middle. The CDR3 loop spans 13 amino acids. Per germline, CDR1 MNHEY and CDR2 SMNVEV (reference sequence). The CDR3 here is CASSFAQTYEQYF. Here the CDR3 DNA reads TGTGCCAGCAGTTTTGCCCAGACCTACGAGCAGTACTTC.

This chain links TRBV4-2 with TRBJ1-1; 8 nucleotides agree with TRBD1. J was trimmed by 7 bases and V by 6 bases; bases with no gene match: 10. The CDR3 loop spans 14 amino acids. Germline CDR1 reads LGHNA; CDR2 reads YNFKEQ. In DNA, the CDR3 is TGTGCCAGCAGTCGAGAGGACAGGGAGGGTGAAGCTTTCTTT. As protein: CASSREDREGEAFF.